This TCR beta chain was captured in a study of blood T cell repertoires in COVID-19. Study-wide background: The origin of the acute and convalescent COVID-19 samples was the United States, Italy and Spain. Sample material is recorded as cDNA or gDNA derived from T cells, B-cell-depleted T cells, or PBMCs.

Germline CDR1 is SGHRS and CDR2 is YFSETQ. The V gene lost 4 bases and the J gene lost 3 bases, with 11 bases spanning the gap. The CDR3 runs to 13 residues. How the authors handled the data: Estimation of nucleated cell counts relied on the amplification of reference gene primers. Produced via immunoSEQ multiplex PCR; TCRdb's table is partial and in-frame only. V and J calls and clone size are given by that table; D and trimming were obtained from the DNA. The table shows about 94,000 clones, with about 89% occurring only once. Sequences were obtained from peripheral blood. This receptor was identified in a human donor with acute or convalescent COVID-19. The donor label of this sample is uncertain. The chain employs TRBV5-1 and TRBJ2-7; D unclear. The CDR3: CASSDEQSYEQYF. The DNA of the CDR3 is TGCGCCAGCAGCGATGAACAGAGCTACGAGCAGTACTTC.